This is a list of T cell receptor beta chains from one sample in a study of Ad26.COV2.S vaccination and SARS-CoV-2 variants. Repertoires were generated with immunoSEQ multiplex PCR, while TCRdb's copy carries only in-frame clones and drops some. The sample gives hundreds of thousands of clones, over 75% of which show up once; about 3.6% is in the top ten. The sequenced sample was peripheral blood, obtained in a trial of Ad26.COV2.S vaccine versus placebo. The receptor source for this set is a person aged 18 to 59 who received the Ad26.COV2.S COVID-19 vaccine or a placebo. Each CDR3 is given with its conserved first and last residue. The D gene is left open where the match is weak.

CDR3nt	CDR3aa	d_gene	v_gene	j_gene
TGTGCCAGCAGTTTATCACAGGGGGCTAGTACCGGGGAGCTGTTTTTT	CASSLSQGASTGELFF	TRBD1	TRBV27	TRBJ2-2
TGTGCCAGCAGTCATACAGGGGAAGGTGGAAACACCATATATTTT	CASSHTGEGGNTIYF	TRBD1	TRBV6-6	TRBJ1-3
TGCGCCAGCAGCCTCGAGGCGGTAGACTATGGCTACACCTTC	CASSLEAVDYGYTF	.	TRBV5-1	TRBJ1-2
TGTGCCAGCAGCAAAGGGCCCCGCGAGCAGTACTTC	CASSKGPREQYF	.	TRBV21-1	TRBJ2-7
TGTGCCAGCTCCCCCGGGGTAGCGGGAAGGTCAGATACGCAGTATTTT	CASSPGVAGRSDTQYF	TRBD2	TRBV18	TRBJ2-3
TGTGCCAGCAGCGTATCACCAACAGGGGTGGATGGCTACACCTTC	CASSVSPTGVDGYTF	TRBD1	TRBV9	TRBJ1-2
TGTGCCAGCAGACGACGGTTCCGGGAGACCCAGTACTTC	CASRRRFRETQYF	.	TRBV12-3/TRBV12-4	TRBJ2-5
TGTGCCAGCAGCGCACAACAGGGGGCAGGCACTGAAGCTTTCTTT	CASSAQQGAGTEAFF	TRBD1	TRBV4-2	TRBJ1-1
TGTGCCTGGACCCCTAGACAGGGACAGGGGTTGAGTACTGAAGCTTTCTTT	CAWTPRQGQGLSTEAFF	TRBD1	TRBV30	TRBJ1-1
TGTGCCAGCAGTTACCGAGACTACACAGATACGCAGTATTTT	CASSYRDYTDTQYF	.	TRBV6-5	TRBJ2-3
TGTGCCAGCAGCCGACAAAGCGGGGGGGCTATATTCTATGAGCAGTTCTTC	CASSRQSGGAIFYEQFF	TRBD2	TRBV6-2/TRBV6-3	TRBJ2-1
TGTGCCTGGACCACGGAGGGCAGTGCATCTGAAGCTTTCTTT	CAWTTEGSASEAFF	.	TRBV30	TRBJ1-1
TGTGCCAGCAGTAGTCTCCGGACAGGGTTCAATCAGCCCCAGCATTTT	CASSSLRTGFNQPQHF	TRBD1	TRBV7-8	TRBJ1-5
TGTGCCAGCAGTTTAACGACAGATCCTAAAGGGCAGTATTTT	CASSLTTDPKGQYF	.	TRBV28	TRBJ2-3
TGTGCCAGCAGCCCTACTGGGAGCACTGAAGCTTTCTTT	CASSPTGSTEAFF	.	TRBV7-8	TRBJ1-1
TGTGCCAGTAGTGTTCTAGACAGTAACTATGGCTACACCTTC	CASSVLDSNYGYTF	.	TRBV19	TRBJ1-2
TGCGCCAGCAGCCCCCAATTGGGGGCCGTCGGAAACACCATATATTTT	CASSPQLGAVGNTIYF	.	TRBV5-1	TRBJ1-3
TGTGCCAGCAAGACAGGGGTGAACACCGGGGAGCTGTTTTTT	CASKTGVNTGELFF	TRBD1	TRBV28	TRBJ2-2
TGTGCCAGCAGCTCTTCTAGCGGCCCGTACAATGAGCAGTTCTTC	CASSSSSGPYNEQFF	TRBD2	TRBV5-4	TRBJ2-1
TGTGCCTGGAGTGCCGACGGCCTGGGGGAGACCCAGTACTTC	CAWSADGLGETQYF	.	TRBV30	TRBJ2-5
TGCGCCAGCAGTCCGGGACAGCGCGGAAACACCATATATTTT	CASSPGQRGNTIYF	TRBD1	TRBV5-1	TRBJ1-3
TGTGCCAGCAGTGAAGCGCTGAGGGCTTACACAGATACGCAGTATTTT	CASSEALRAYTDTQYF	.	TRBV2	TRBJ2-3
TGTGCCAGCAGTTTAAGATTTGGGAACACTGAAGCTTTCTTT	CASSLRFGNTEAFF	.	TRBV27	TRBJ1-1
TGTGCCTGCTGGACAGGGAGGTCGAACACCATATATTTT	CACWTGRSNTIYF	TRBD1	TRBV30	TRBJ1-3
TGTGCCAGCAGCTTTCGGACAGGGGGGCAAGAGACCCAGTACTTC	CASSFRTGGQETQYF	TRBD1	TRBV11-2	TRBJ2-5
TGTGCCAGTAGTATCTCCGGGGTCATGAACACTGAAGCTTTCTTT	CASSISGVMNTEAFF	.	TRBV19	TRBJ1-1
TGTGCCAGCAGCCGGAGGGGGGACTCCTACGAGCAGTACTTC	CASSRRGDSYEQYF	.	TRBV3-1/TRBV3-2	TRBJ2-7
TGTGCCAGCAGCCAAGATACGCGGGCCACTGAAGCTTTCTTT	CASSQDTRATEAFF	.	TRBV3-1/TRBV3-2	TRBJ1-1
TGTGCCAGCAGATGGGACAGGCGAGAGACCCAGTACTTC	CASRWDRRETQYF	TRBD1	TRBV6-5	TRBJ2-5
TGTGCCAGCAGCCGGGACAGTTATGGCTACACCTTC	CASSRDSYGYTF	TRBD1	TRBV7-9	TRBJ1-2
TGTGCCAGTAGTATGGGTCTAGCGGGTACCGGGGAGCTGTTTTTT	CASSMGLAGTGELFF	TRBD2	TRBV19	TRBJ2-2
TGCAGTGCTAGTAAAGGGGGGGGCGCAGGCAATGAGCAGTTCTTC	CSASKGGGAGNEQFF	.	TRBV20-1	TRBJ2-1